These T cell receptor beta chains were read from a single sample in a study of OX40 agonist ivuxolimab in advanced cancers. Assay used: immunoSEQ multiplex PCR; TCRdb lists only in-frame clones, some missing. In the table there are roughly 60,000 clones, about 86% of which are singletons. This material consisted of CD4+ or CD8+ T cells sorted from blood, taken in a trial of the OX40 agonist ivuxolimab. Every receptor here comes from an adult with an advanced solid tumor such as melanoma, head and neck, liver or kidney cancer. Both conserved end residues are part of each CDR3. The order of the fields is D gene, CDR3 length, J gene, clone size, V gene, CDR3 DNA, CDR3 protein. D genes are given only for firm matches. Clone size appears in some rows only: once, few, many, or a class for an expanded clone.

NA,15,TRBJ1-4,NA,TRBV30,TGTGCCTGGAGTCCTCCCCGGGGCACTAATGAAAAACTGTTTTTT,CAWSPPRGTNEKLFF
NA,15,TRBJ2-1,once,TRBV11-3,TGTGCCAGCAGCTTAGACCCGGGGCCCTTCGGTGAGCAGTTCTTC,CASSLDPGPFGEQFF
NA,15,TRBJ2-3,medium-sized,TRBV5-5,TGTGCCAGCAGCTTCGGACAGTCAGCCACAGATACGCAGTATTTT,CASSFGQSATDTQYF
NA,15,TRBJ2-1,NA,TRBV6-6,TGTGCCAGCAGTTTAGGGACACCTTCCTACAATGAGCAGTTCTTC,CASSLGTPSYNEQFF
NA,15,TRBJ2-7,NA,TRBV14,TGTGCCAGCAGCCAAGGTAGGGGCCACTCCTACGAGCAGTACTTC,CASSQGRGHSYEQYF
TRBD1,15,TRBJ1-1,medium-sized,TRBV2,TGTGCCAGCACTCCCGGGACAGGGTCGGTAGCTGAAGCTTTCTTT,CASTPGTGSVAEAFF
NA,15,TRBJ2-1,NA,TRBV7-8,TGTGCCAGCAGCTTTGCCCTTGGGGGAGTGGGTGAGCAGTTCTTC,CASSFALGGVGEQFF
TRBD1,14,TRBJ2-7,NA,TRBV6-6,TGTGCCAGCAGACTGACAGGGGACTCCTACGAGCAGTACTTC,CASRLTGDSYEQYF
TRBD1,14,TRBJ1-3,NA,TRBV29-1,TGCAGCGTCCGTCGACAGGGATCCGGAAACACCATATATTTT,CSVRRQGSGNTIYF
NA,14,TRBJ2-3,NA,TRBV5-1,TGCGCCAGCAGCTTGTTTCTAAGCACAGATACGCAGTATTTT,CASSLFLSTDTQYF
NA,13,TRBJ1-4,NA,TRBV11-2,TGTGCCAGCAGCTTAGCAGGGTGGGAAAAACTGTTTTTT,CASSLAGWEKLFF
NA,11,TRBJ2-2,NA,TRBV11-2,TGTGCCAGCACCAGGGTGGGGGAGCTGTTTTTT,CASTRVGELFF
NA,14,TRBJ1-5,NA,TRBV9,TGTGCCAGCAGTAGCGTCAATAGCAATCAGCCCCAGCATTTT,CASSSVNSNQPQHF
TRBD2,15,TRBJ2-2,NA,TRBV7-8,TGTGCCAGCAGATTTGCGGGAGAGTCTGCCGGGGAGCTGTTTTTT,CASRFAGESAGELFF
NA,14,TRBJ2-7,NA,TRBV19,TGTGCCAGTAGTACCCCGGGGCAGACCTACGAGCAGTACTTC,CASSTPGQTYEQYF
TRBD1,17,TRBJ1-5,NA,TRBV19,TGTGCCAGTAGTATAACCCGCAGGGGGGGTGGCAATCAGCCCCAGCATTTT,CASSITRRGGGNQPQHF
NA,12,TRBJ1-2,NA,TRBV5-6,TGTGCCAGCAGCTTCTCAGGGGCTGGCTACACCTTC,CASSFSGAGYTF
NA,14,TRBJ1-4,NA,TRBV5-1,TGCGCCAGCAGCGGCACACCGGGCAGGGAGGAACTGTTTTTT,CASSGTPGREELFF
NA,14,TRBJ2-7,NA,TRBV11-3,TGTGCCAGCAGCACCAGCGAGGGGTCCCGGGAGCAGTACTTC,CASSTSEGSREQYF
TRBD2,16,TRBJ2-3,NA,TRBV29-1,TGCAGCGCCACCGGGACTAGCGGGAGGAGCACAGATACGCAGTATTTT,CSATGTSGRSTDTQYF
NA,14,TRBJ2-2,NA,TRBV10-1,TGCGCCAGCAGTGGGCTGGGAAGGGCCGGGGAGCTGTTTTTT,CASSGLGRAGELFF
NA,14,TRBJ2-5,NA,TRBV19,TGTGCCAGTAGTAAGAGGGCAGCGCAAGAGACCCAGTACTTC,CASSKRAAQETQYF
NA,12,TRBJ1-4,NA,TRBV30,TGTGCCTGGAGTGTAACCCCCGGAAAAACTGTTTTT,CAWSVTPGKTVF
NA,14,TRBJ2-7,medium-sized,TRBV4-2,TGTGCCAGCCGGGGGGCGGATCCTACCTACGAGCAGTACTTC,CASRGADPTYEQYF
NA,14,TRBJ2-7,NA,TRBV7-2,TGTGCCAGCAGCTTAGGCTACCGGAGGCGGGAGCAGTACTTC,CASSLGYRRREQYF
NA,11,TRBJ1-1,NA,TRBV28,TGTGCCAGCAGTTCGGGGCCGCACGCTTTCTTT,CASSSGPHAFF
NA,15,TRBJ1-6,NA,TRBV7-3,TGTGCCAGCAGACCCTTGAGGGGTCAGCGATCACCCCTCCACTTT,CASRPLRGQRSPLHF
TRBD1,16,TRBJ1-2,NA,TRBV14,TGTGCCAGCAGCCGCGACGGGACAGGGGTTGCCTATGGCTACACCTTC,CASSRDGTGVAYGYTF
TRBD2,15,TRBJ2-1,NA,TRBV5-5,TGTGCCAGCAGCTCGGGACTAGTGATTGTCAATGAGCAGTTCTTC,CASSSGLVIVNEQFF
TRBD1,14,TRBJ2-7,once,TRBV27,TGTGCCAGCAGTTCTAGGGGACAGGCCTACGAGCAGTACTTC,CASSSRGQAYEQYF
NA,15,TRBJ2-2,NA,TRBV9,TGTGCCAACAGCATAGGGGAAGGGAACACCGGGGAGCTGTTTTTT,CANSIGEGNTGELFF
NA,15,TRBJ2-6,NA,TRBV28,TGTGCCAGCAGTTCGCCGCGCTCTGGGGCCAACGTCCTGACTTTC,CASSSPRSGANVLTF
TRBD1,15,TRBJ2-1,once,TRBV2,TGTGCCAGCAGCGACCGGGACAGGGGGCTTGATGAGCAGTTCTTC,CASSDRDRGLDEQFF
TRBD2,18,TRBJ2-5,NA,TRBV7-3,TGTGCCAGCAGGGGCCCGGGACTAGCGAGGGACGAGTGGGAGACCCAGTACTTC,CASRGPGLARDEWETQYF
NA,13,TRBJ1-2,NA,TRBV5-4,TGTGCCAGCAGCCCGCCGGAGGATTATGGCTACACCTTC,CASSPPEDYGYTF
NA,17,TRBJ2-3,NA,TRBV7-8,TGTGCCAGCAGCTTAGCGTTTGGCGGGGTGGGCACAGATACGCAGTATTTT,CASSLAFGGVGTDTQYF
TRBD2,15,TRBJ2-1,few,TRBV28,TGTGCCAGCTTAGCCGGACTAGCGGGAGTCAATGAGCAGTTCTTC,CASLAGLAGVNEQFF
NA,12,TRBJ1-5,NA,TRBV28,TGTGCCAGCAGTTTAGTCAGATCGCCCCAGCATTTT,CASSLVRSPQHF
NA,11,TRBJ1-1,NA,TRBV7-9,TGTGCCACGACTCGGACGACTGAAGCTTTCTTT,CATTRTTEAFF
NA,16,TRBJ2-4,NA,TRBV9,TGTGCCAGCAGCGGCCCAGGAGTGTTCGGCAAAAACATTCAGTACTTC,CASSGPGVFGKNIQYF
NA,11,TRBJ2-7,NA,TRBV7-9,TGTGCCAGCAGCCCACTCTACGAGCAGTACTTC,CASSPLYEQYF
NA,14,TRBJ1-2,NA,TRBV6-1,TGTGCCAGCAGTGAGGGGAATCCGGACTATGGCTACACCTTC,CASSEGNPDYGYTF